This paragraph reports one T cell receptor (beta chain). Its antigen is not yet known. Base-call qualities are not available, and no considerably larger clone is one nucleotide away. The cysteine opens and the phenylalanine closes a CDR3 of 15 amino acids. The retained sequence is limited to the CDR3, 45 bases, with the frame set at the first base. Here V drops 4 bases and J drops 3 bases, and the junction holds 9 bases not matched to any gene. Based on the germline V gene, the CDR1 and CDR2 sequences are SGHRS and YFSETQ. Donors were 39 systemically healthy Caucasian individuals from Russia aged roughly 6 to 95 years. Each donor gave ten milliliters of peripheral blood, drawn into EDTA-treated Vacutainer tubes. PBMCs were isolated by Ficoll-Paque density-gradient centrifugation, with at least 6.5 million obtained per sample. Trizol reagent was used to extract total RNA from the PBMCs, yielding at least 6 micrograms per sample. For every donor, flow cytometry on a PBMC aliquot measured the percentage of naive CD45RAhigh/CD27high T cells.

Library preparation employed 5' RACE. The instrument given in TCRdb is Illumina HiSeq 2500. A second PCR of about 7 to 12 cycles was run with a J-beta primer mix and a sample-barcoded 5' primer. A unique molecular identifier was introduced onto each TCR beta cDNA molecule by a template-switch 5' adaptor carrying 12 random nucleotides. At least 2.5 million CDR3-containing paired-end reads were obtained from each sample. All of the RNA was converted into first-strand cDNA using the Mint cDNA synthesis kit, with a TRBC-specific oligonucleotide serving as the primer. After uracil-DNA glycosylase treatment, a first 18-cycle PCR used universal primers M1SS and BC2_uni_R on all cDNA. Processing in the source paper ran as follows. Each sample was normalized by randomly selecting 1 million high-quality reads, each carrying a distinct molecular identifier. Reads sharing molecular identifiers were discarded rather than binned into consensus sequences. MiTCR, set to a Q25 quality threshold and the strictest error-elimination algorithm, was used for CDR3 identification, clonotype clustering and error correction. A nonparametric unseen species model using Euler transformation provided a lower-bound estimate of total TCR beta diversity. The public reads were reanalyzed by TCRdb: fastp trimming at Q25, MiXCR alignment, in-frame beta chains only. Every CDR3 protein is listed once, alongside the most common genes and DNA of its rows. For this entry, the V and J calls and clone size follow TCRdb and not the study's own pipeline. A total of fewer than 950,000 distinct CDR3 sequences appear in this sample, about 55% of them only once. Together, the top ten hold about 42% of the sample.

This entry comes from a study of blood T cells in healthy people across ages (dated by TCRdb to 2013 to 2016). As for the study more broadly: In model experiments, template switching captured about one uniquely barcoded TCR beta cDNA molecule for every two T cells. Age-related changes in TCR beta repertoire diversity were measured in the study by deep sequencing normalized with unique cDNA molecular identifiers. The donors were divided into four age groups: young (average approximately 17 years), middle-aged (roughly 40), aged (roughly 60) and long-lived (nearly 85). To avoid experimental bias, donors of different ages were randomly spread across the sequencing lanes. The study analyzed two additional independent replicas of 1 million unique cDNA reads from the same blood draw for two donors, one aged 18 to 30 and one aged 80 or older. The study at large found these results: Because donor CMV infection status was unknown, age-related changes in expanded clonotypes were potentially confounded. The percentage of naive T cells measured by flow cytometry correlated strongly with observed TCR beta diversity. Total diversity estimates from one million sequenced T cells were considered lower bounds and underestimates. Because profiling used bulk unsorted PBMCs, naive and antigen-experienced compartments could not be compared conclusively. Observed TCR beta diversity per million T cells fell roughly linearly with age, and a significant reduction was already apparent by age roughly 40. Compared with the aged group, the long-lived group had more naive CD4+ T cells, fewer expanded clones and increased TCR diversity, suggesting age selection.

This receptor was obtained from an elderly man in good health. This receptor chain uses TRBV5-1 and TRBJ2-7; 8 bases in between match TRBD1. Sequencing was performed on blood. The CDR3 protein is CASSPGTGTFYEQYF. The DNA reads as follows: TGCGCCAGCAGCCCCGGGACAGGAACTTTCTACGAGCAGTACTTC.